These 5 T cell receptor beta chains came from one sample sequenced in a study of blood T cell repertoires in COVID-19. Libraries were prepared by immunoSEQ multiplex PCR; TCRdb keeps only in-frame clonotypes and omits some of them. Of 250,000 to 300,000 clones listed, around 87% were seen once; the top ten hold 2.1%. The sample was peripheral blood. All receptors derive from a woman in her fifties or sixties with COVID-19, enrolled during active disease.

V gene TRBV11-2 combines with J gene TRBJ2-6, with a possible D match to TRBD1 (6 bases). Trimming stripped 4 bases from V and 0 bases from J, with 10 bases between. The germline V gene has CDR1 SGHAT and CDR2 FQNNGV. CDR3 length: 16 amino acids. This CDR3 reads CASSYGQSSGANVLTF. The CDR3 DNA reads as TGTGCCAGCAGCTACGGACAGAGCTCTGGGGCCAACGTCCTGACTTTC.

The genes are TRBV11-3 and TRBJ2-5; D gene ambiguous. Germline CDR1 reads SGHNT; CDR2 reads YENEEA. The CDR3 is 13 residues long. The ends were cut back, 2 bases at V and 5 bases at J, with 9 bases in the middle. CDR3 nucleotides: TGTGCCAGCAGCTTAAATCACAAGGAGACCCAGTACTTC. It yields the protein CASSLNHKETQYF.

The rearrangement links TRBV19 to TRBJ1-2; the D is unclear. CDR3 length: 14 residues. CDR1 LNHDA and CDR2 SQIVND come from the germline V gene (reference sequence). With 1 base removed from V and 4 bases from J, the gap between germline ends came to 10 bases. The CDR3 DNA reads as TGTGCCAGTAGTATAGTCCCAGAAATCTATGGCTACACCTTC. This sequence encodes CASSIVPEIYGYTF.

The rearrangement joins TRBV12-2 to TRBJ1-2; the table's D call, TRBD1, has no DNA check behind it. TRBV12-2 is marked as a pseudogene. The CDR3 runs to 15 residues. CDR3 sequence (DNA): TGTGCAAGTCGCTACGATGGGGGCGCAGACTATGGCTACACCTTC. Translating it yields CASRYDGGADYGYTF.

The rearrangement links TRBV3-1 (or the pseudogene TRBV3-2) to TRBJ1-6; TRBD1 agrees at 9 bases. The CDR3 has 16 amino acids. The germline V gene encodes CDR1 LGHDT and CDR2 YNNKEL (reference sequence). V shed 0 bases and J 8 bases; nucleotides not matched to a gene: 5. This chain's CDR3 is CASSQDRGQGYSPLHF. CDR3 nucleotides: TGTGCCAGCAGCCAAGATAGGGGACAGGGATATTCACCCCTCCACTTT.